The T cell receptor beta chain under discussion was sequenced for a study of T cells in localized non-small cell lung cancer. Study-level results: Higher T cell density in the blood was associated with longer overall survival, whereas higher adjacent-lung clonality associated with shorter survival. Uninvolved adjacent lung, not tumor, had the highest T cell clonality. Sequence data derive from only one tumor region, so heterogeneity remains possible. Researchers found a median around 58 of the top 100 tumor clones in adjacent lung.

Measured with immunoSEQ multiplex PCR; TCRdb has only the in-frame clones, and not every one. The profile shows 1,000 to 1,500 clones, under 25% of them singletons. This clone is judged medium-sized. What it recognizes is unknown. CDR3 length: 15 amino acids. CDR1 SGHNT and CDR2 YENEEA come from the germline V gene. V lost 4 bases and J lost 5; bases outside the gene matches: 9. The chain joins TRBV11-3 to TRBJ2-5; TRBD2 agrees at 8 bases. The TCR originated in a man aged 40 to 70 with stage III lung adenocarcinoma. This sample comprised lung tumor tissue, obtained before any cancer treatment. CDR3 region: CASSSKTSVRETQYF. CDR3 nucleotides: TGTGCCAGCAGCTCCAAGACTAGCGTCCGGGAGACCCAGTACTTC. The variable domain in full, completed from reference TRBV11-3 and TRBJ2-5, reads EAGVVQSPRYKIIEKKQPVAFWCNPISGHNTLYWYLQNLGQGPELLIRYENEEAVDDSQLPKDRFSAERLKGVDSTLKIQPAELGDSAVYLCASSSKTSVRETQYFGPGTRLLVL.